The clone carrying this T cell receptor beta chain showed up many times. Based on a CD8+CD4-CCR7+CD45RA+ profile, naive CD8 T cells were sorted. This sample was taken from a study of molecular identifiers for immune sequencing clone quantification. TCRdb processed the PCR reads anew with MiXCR; each CDR3 protein has one entry. Found here are about 330,000 distinct CDR3 sequences, roughly a quarter of them singletons; the top ten hold 0.74%. V was clipped by 8 bases and J by 1 base, with 12 bases between them. From germline, CDR1 is SEHNR and CDR2 FQNEAQ (reference sequence). CDR3 size: 13 residues. The receptor comes from a human donor in good health. Some libraries in this study had Jurkat cell RNA spiked in. The sequenced material came from naive CD8+ T cells from blood, with Jurkat cell RNA spiked in. The sample's subset: FACS-sorted CD8+CD4-CCR7+CD45RA+ naive T cells. The rearrangement links TRBV7-9 to TRBJ2-7, with D hard to call. The CDR3 sequence: CASALGRSYEQYF. The CDR3 DNA reads TGTGCCAGCGCCCTTGGTCGGTCCTACGAGCAGTACTTC.